The rows below give T cell receptor beta chains drawn from one sample of a study of cytomegalovirus exposure and HLA in healthy donors. Generated by immunoSEQ multiplex PCR, the TCRdb table keeps only in-frame clones and is missing some. Of around 150,000 clones in the sample, under 70% were seen once. Input material: PBMCs. The origin of the receptors is a middle-aged woman in good health and CMV-seropositive. Each CDR3 is given without its conserved first and last residue.

>TRBJ1-1|TRBV10-3
AISGGTGVRETEAF
>TRBJ1-3|TRBV6-5
ASSRTGGGNTIY
>TRBJ2-2|TRBV29-1
SVLAGNTGELF
>TRBJ1-1|TRBV13
ASSLLGYRANTEAF
>TRBJ2-1|TRBV19
ASGAGTLYNEQF
>TRBJ2-5|TRBV9
ASSSTGQGLETQY
>TRBJ2-3|TRBV6-1
ASTGGGPTDTQY
>TRBJ1-5|TRBV10-3
AISVAEGNQPQH
>TRBJ2-1|TRBV7-2
ASSLEAGARF
>TRBJ1-1|TRBV28
ASSPQGRMNTEAF
>TRBJ1-4|TRBV4-1
ASSQALRSTNEKLF
>TRBJ2-3|TRBV7-9
ASSLVASADTQY
>TRBJ2-2|TRBV29-1
SVARGPGELF
>TRBJ2-5|TRBV27
ASSYRGLGQETQY
>TRBJ1-2|TRBV5-1
ASSFQGADYGYT
>TRBJ1-2|TRBV28
ASRQTGGYGYT
>TRBJ2-4|TRBV2
ASSEQGTAKNIQY
>TRBJ2-3|TRBV5-6
ASSHMARQADTQY
>TRBJ2-1|TRBV19
ASSIRVSPLGNEQF
>TRBJ2-7|TRBV6-1
ASSETLAYEQY
>TRBJ2-5|TRBV7-3
ASSPTSGGAETQY
>TRBJ1-1|TRBV27
ASSFISRGNTEAF
>TRBJ2-5|TRBV5-1
ASSSPGGGLETQY
>TRBJ2-1|TRBV29-1
SVEESEWADEQF
>TRBJ1-2|TRBV2
ASKGRENYGYT
>TRBJ2-7|TRBV5-6
ASSLWAPGHREQY
>TRBJ1-1|TRBV4-1
ASSQANVQMNTEAF
>TRBJ2-5|TRBV9
ASSGPGGREETQY
>TRBJ2-3|TRBV2
ASREGLAGGGSTDTQY
>TRBJ1-5|TRBV2
ASSPAGQISNQPQH